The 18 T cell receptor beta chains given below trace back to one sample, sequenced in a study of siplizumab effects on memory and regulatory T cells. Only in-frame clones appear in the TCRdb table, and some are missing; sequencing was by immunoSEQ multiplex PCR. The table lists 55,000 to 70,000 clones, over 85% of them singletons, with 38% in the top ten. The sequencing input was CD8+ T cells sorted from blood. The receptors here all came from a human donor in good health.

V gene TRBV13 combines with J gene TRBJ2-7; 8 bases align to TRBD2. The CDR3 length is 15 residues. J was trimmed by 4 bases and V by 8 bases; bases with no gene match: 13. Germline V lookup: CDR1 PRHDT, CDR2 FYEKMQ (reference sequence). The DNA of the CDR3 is TGTGCCAGCGCTCCTAAGGAGCGGGAGAGTTACGAGCAGTACTTC. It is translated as CASAPKERESYEQYF.

The CDR3 sequence: CASSASMAEAYEQYF. The CDR3 DNA reads as TGTGCCAGTAGTGCCTCTATGGCGGAGGCCTACGAGCAGTACTTC. The chain joins TRBV19 to TRBJ2-7; TRBD2 is a possible D gene (5 bases). The V gene's germline CDR1 is LNHDA and CDR2 SQIVND (reference sequence). The CDR3 has 15 residues. Trimming removed 5 bases from V and 2 bases from J, with 16 bases in between.

In nucleotides, the CDR3 is TGTGCCAGCAGTTTAGGGAGGGGCTATGGCTACACCTTC. Its protein product is CASSLGRGYGYTF. The V and J genes are TRBV27 and TRBJ1-2; D possibly corresponds to TRBD1 (5 bases). Trimming took 2 bases from V and 4 from J, leaving 8 bases between them. From germline, CDR1 is MNHEY and CDR2 SMNVEV (reference sequence). The length of the CDR3 is 13 residues.

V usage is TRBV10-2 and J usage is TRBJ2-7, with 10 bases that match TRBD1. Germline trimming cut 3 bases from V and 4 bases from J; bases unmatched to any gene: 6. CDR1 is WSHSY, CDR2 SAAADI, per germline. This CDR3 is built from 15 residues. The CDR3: CASSDGDRGVYEQYF. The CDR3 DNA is TGCGCCAGCAGTGATGGGGACAGGGGAGTTTACGAGCAGTACTTC.

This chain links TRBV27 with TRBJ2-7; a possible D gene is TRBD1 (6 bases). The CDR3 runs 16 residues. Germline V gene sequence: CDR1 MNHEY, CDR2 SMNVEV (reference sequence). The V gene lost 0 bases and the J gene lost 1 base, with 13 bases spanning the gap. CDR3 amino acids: CASSLSAGALSYEQYF. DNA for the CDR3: TGTGCCAGCAGTTTATCTGCAGGGGCGTTGTCCTACGAGCAGTACTTC.

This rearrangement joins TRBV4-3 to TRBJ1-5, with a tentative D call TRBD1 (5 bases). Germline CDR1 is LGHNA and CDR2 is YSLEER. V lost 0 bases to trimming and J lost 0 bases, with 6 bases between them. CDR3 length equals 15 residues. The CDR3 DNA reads TGCGCCAGCAGCCAAGATGGGGGTAGCAATCAGCCCCAGCATTTT. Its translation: CASSQDGGSNQPQHF.

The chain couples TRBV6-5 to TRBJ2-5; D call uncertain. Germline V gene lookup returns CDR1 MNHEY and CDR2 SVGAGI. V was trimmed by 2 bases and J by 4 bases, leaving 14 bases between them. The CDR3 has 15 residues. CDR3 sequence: CASSYTGPPPETQYF. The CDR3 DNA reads TGTGCCAGCAGTTACACGGGCCCCCCTCCAGAGACCCAGTACTTC.

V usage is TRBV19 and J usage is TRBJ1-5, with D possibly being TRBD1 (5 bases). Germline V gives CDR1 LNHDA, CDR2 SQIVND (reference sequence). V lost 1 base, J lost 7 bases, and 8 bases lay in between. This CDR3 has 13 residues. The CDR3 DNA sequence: TGTGCCAGTAGTATAGGGGGGGGACAGCCCCAGCATTTT. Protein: CASSIGGGQPQHF.

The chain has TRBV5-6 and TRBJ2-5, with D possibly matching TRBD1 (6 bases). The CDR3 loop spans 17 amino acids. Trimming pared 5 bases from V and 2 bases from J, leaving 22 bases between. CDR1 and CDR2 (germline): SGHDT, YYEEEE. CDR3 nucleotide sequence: TGTGCCAGCAGGGGGACACTGGGAATACAGAAACAAGAGACCCAGTACTTC. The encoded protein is CASRGTLGIQKQETQYF. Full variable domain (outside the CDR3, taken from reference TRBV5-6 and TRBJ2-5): DAGVTQSPTHLIKTRGQQVTLRCSPKSGHDTVSWYQQALGQGPQFIFQYYEEEERQRGNFPDRFSGHQFPNYSSELNVNALLLGDSALYLCASRGTLGIQKQETQYFGPGTRLLVL.

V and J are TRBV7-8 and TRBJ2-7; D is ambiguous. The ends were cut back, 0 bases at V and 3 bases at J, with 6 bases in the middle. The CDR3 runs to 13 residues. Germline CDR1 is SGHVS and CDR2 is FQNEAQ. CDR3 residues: CASSLAPLYEQYF. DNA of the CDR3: TGTGCCAGCAGCTTAGCGCCTCTCTACGAGCAGTACTTC.

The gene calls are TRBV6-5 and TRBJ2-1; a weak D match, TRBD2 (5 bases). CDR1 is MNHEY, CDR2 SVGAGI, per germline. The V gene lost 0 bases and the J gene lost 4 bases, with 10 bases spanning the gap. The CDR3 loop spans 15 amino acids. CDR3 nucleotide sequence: TGTGCCAGCAGTTACTCGATTAGCGATTACAATGAGCAGTTCTTC. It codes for CASSYSISDYNEQFF.

CDR3 coding DNA: TGTGCCTCCAGAGGGGGACAGTGGAATTATGGCTACACCTTC. Protein: CASRGGQWNYGYTF. V usage is TRBV30 and J usage is TRBJ1-2; 7 bases agree with TRBD1. Germline-derived CDR1 and CDR2 are GTSNPN and SVGIG (reference sequence). This CDR3 has 14 amino acids. The V and J ends lost 7 bases and 5 bases, in that order; junction bases with no gene match: 13.

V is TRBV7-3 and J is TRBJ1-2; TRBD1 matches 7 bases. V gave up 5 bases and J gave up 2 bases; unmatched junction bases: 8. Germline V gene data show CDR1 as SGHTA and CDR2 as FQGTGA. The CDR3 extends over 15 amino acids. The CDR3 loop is CASSAGQLRNYGYTF. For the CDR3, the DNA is TGTGCCAGCAGCGCGGGACAGCTGAGGAACTATGGCTACACCTTC.

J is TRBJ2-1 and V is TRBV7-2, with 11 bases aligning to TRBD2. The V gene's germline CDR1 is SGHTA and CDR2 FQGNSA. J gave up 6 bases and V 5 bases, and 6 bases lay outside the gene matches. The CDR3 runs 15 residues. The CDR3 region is CASSPTSGTPNEQFF. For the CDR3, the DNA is TGTGCCAGCAGCCCGACTAGCGGGACACCCAATGAGCAGTTCTTC.

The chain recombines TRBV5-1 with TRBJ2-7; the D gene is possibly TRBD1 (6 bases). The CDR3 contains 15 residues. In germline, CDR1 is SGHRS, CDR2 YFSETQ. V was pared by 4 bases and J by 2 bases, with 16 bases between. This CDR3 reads CASSLAGASAYEQYF. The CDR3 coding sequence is TGCGCCAGCAGCCTCGCAGGGGCTTCAGCCTACGAGCAGTACTTC.

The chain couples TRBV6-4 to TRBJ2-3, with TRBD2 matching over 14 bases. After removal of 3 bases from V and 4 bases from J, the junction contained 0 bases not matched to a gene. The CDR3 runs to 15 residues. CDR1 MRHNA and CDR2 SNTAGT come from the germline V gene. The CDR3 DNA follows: TGTGCCAGCAGTGAGACTAGCGGGAGGGCAGATACGCAGTATTTT. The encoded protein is CASSETSGRADTQYF.

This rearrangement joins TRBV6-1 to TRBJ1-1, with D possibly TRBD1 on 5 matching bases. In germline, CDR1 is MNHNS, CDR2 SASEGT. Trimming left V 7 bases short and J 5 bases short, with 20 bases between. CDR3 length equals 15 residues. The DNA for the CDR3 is TGTGCCAGCACCGAGTGGGAGGGGAGGAGAACTGAAGCTTTCTTT. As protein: CASTEWEGRRTEAFF.

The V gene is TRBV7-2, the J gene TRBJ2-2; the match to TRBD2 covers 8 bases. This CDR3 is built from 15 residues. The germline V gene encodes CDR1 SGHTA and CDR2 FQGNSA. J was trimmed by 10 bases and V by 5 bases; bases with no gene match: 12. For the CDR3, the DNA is TGTGCCAGCAGCGGTAAAGCGGGGGCTCATGAGGAGCTGTTTTTT. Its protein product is CASSGKAGAHEELFF.